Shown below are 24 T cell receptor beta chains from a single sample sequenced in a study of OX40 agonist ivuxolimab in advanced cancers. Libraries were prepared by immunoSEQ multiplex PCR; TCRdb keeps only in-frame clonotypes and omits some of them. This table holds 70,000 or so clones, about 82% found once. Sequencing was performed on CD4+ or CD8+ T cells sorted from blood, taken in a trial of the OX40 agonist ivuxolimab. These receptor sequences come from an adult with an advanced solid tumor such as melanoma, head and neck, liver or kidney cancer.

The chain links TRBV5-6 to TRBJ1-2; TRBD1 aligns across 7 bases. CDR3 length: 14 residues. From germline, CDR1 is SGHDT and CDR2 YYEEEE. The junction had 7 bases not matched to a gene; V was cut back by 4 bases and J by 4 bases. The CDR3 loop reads CASSRDKGAYGYTF. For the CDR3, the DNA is TGTGCCAGCAGCCGGGACAAGGGGGCCTATGGCTACACCTTC.

The CDR3 loop reads CASSQVVLAGETQYF. The CDR3, as DNA: TGCGCCAGCAGCCAAGTGGTACTAGCGGGAGAGACCCAGTACTTC. The chain is built from TRBV4-1 and TRBJ2-5, with 9 bases aligning to TRBD2. Germline trimming cut 1 base from V and 4 bases from J; bases unmatched to any gene: 4. Germline V lookup: CDR1 MGHRA, CDR2 YSYEKL. The CDR3 is 15 amino acids.

CDR3 nucleotide sequence: TGTGCCTGGGGGCGAAGCAGCTATGGCTACACCTTC. It yields the protein CAWGRSSYGYTF. The chain links TRBV2 to TRBJ1-2, with D possibly matching TRBD1 (6 bases). Germline CDR1 reads SNHLY; CDR2 reads FYNNEI. Between the trimmed V and J ends, which lost 11 bases and 4 bases, there was a span of 14 bases. The CDR3 contains 12 residues.

CDR3 protein: CASGWGASGSNEQFF. The CDR3 nucleotides read TGTGCTAGTGGTTGGGGGGCTAGCGGGAGTAATGAGCAGTTCTTC. The V and J genes are TRBV12-5 and TRBJ2-1; 10 bases map to TRBD2. CDR1 and CDR2 from the germline V gene are LGHNT and FRNRAP. This CDR3 has 15 amino acids. Trimming removed 4 bases from V and 7 bases from J; junction bases left unmatched: 7.

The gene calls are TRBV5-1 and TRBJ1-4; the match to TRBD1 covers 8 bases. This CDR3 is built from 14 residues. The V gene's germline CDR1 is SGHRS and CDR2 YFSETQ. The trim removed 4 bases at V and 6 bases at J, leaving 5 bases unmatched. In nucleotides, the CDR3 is TGCGCCAGCAGCACAGGGGGTGTGTATGAAAAACTGTTTTTT. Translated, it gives CASSTGGVYEKLFF.

The CDR3 spells CASNGRADQPQHF. CDR3 DNA sequence: TGTGCCAGTAATGGCCGGGCCGATCAGCCCCAGCATTTT. The chain links TRBV19 to TRBJ1-5; D uncertain. The CDR3 has 13 amino acids. Germline V gene lookup returns CDR1 LNHDA and CDR2 SQIVND (reference sequence). V lost 7 bases, J lost 5 bases, and 12 bases lay in between.

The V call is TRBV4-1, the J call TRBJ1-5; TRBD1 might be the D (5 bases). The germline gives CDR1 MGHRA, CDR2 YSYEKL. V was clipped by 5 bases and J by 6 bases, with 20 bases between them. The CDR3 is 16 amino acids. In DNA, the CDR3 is TGCGCCAGCAGCGCGGGGGACCGGCCCCCGGGTCAGCCCCAGCATTTT. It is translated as CASSAGDRPPGQPQHF.

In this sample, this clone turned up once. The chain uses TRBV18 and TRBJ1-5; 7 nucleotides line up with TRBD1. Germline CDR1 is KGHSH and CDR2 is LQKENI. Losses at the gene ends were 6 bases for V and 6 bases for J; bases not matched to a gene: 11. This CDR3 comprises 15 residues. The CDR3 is CASSPDRAGGQPQHF. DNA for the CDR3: TGTGCCAGCTCCCCAGACAGGGCTGGCGGTCAGCCCCAGCATTTT.

CDR3 residues: CASSATGTGAEAFF. The CDR3, as DNA: TGTGCCAGCAGTGCCACCGGGACAGGGGCTGAAGCTTTCTTT. The chain carries TRBV2 and TRBJ1-1; 10 bases line up with TRBD1. CDR1 and CDR2 (germline): SNHLY, FYNNEI. The CDR3 is 14 amino acids. With 4 bases clipped from V and 6 bases from J, the junction kept 5 bases outside the gene matches.

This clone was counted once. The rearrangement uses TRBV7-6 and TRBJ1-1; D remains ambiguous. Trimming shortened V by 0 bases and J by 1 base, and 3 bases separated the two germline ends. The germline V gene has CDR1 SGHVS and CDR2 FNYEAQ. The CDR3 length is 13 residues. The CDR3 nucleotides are TGTGCCAGCAGCTTAGCCGCGAACACTGAAGCTTTCTTT. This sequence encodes CASSLAANTEAFF. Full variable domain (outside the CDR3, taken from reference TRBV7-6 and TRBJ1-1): GAGVSQSPRYKVTKRGQDVALRCDPISGHVSLYWYRQALGQGPEFLTYFNYEAQQDKSGLPNDRFSAERPEGSISTLTIQRTEQRDSAMYRCASSLAANTEAFFGQGTRLTVV.

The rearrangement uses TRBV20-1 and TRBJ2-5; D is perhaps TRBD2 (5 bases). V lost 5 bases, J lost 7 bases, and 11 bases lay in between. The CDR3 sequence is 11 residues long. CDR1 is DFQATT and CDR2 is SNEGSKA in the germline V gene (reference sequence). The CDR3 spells CSAAGPPTQYF. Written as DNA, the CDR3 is TGCAGTGCTGCGGGCCCCCCGACCCAGTACTTC.

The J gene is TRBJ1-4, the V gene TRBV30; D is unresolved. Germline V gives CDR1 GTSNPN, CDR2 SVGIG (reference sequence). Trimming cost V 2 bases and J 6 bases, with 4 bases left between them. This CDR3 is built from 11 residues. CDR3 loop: CAWSLDEKLFF. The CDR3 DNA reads TGTGCCTGGAGTCTGGATGAAAAACTGTTTTTT.

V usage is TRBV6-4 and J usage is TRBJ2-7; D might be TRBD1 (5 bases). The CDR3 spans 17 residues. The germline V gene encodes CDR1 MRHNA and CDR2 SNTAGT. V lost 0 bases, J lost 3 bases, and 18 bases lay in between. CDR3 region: CASSDSPPLQVYYEQYF. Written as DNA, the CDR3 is TGTGCCAGCAGTGACTCCCCCCCTCTACAGGTATACTACGAGCAGTACTTC.

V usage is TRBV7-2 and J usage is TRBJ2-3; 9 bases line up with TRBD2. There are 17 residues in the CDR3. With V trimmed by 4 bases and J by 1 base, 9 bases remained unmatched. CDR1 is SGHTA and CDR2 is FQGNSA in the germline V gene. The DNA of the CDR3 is TGTGCCAGCAGCTCGACCGTTAGCGGGGGCCGCACAGATACGCAGTATTTT. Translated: CASSSTVSGGRTDTQYF.

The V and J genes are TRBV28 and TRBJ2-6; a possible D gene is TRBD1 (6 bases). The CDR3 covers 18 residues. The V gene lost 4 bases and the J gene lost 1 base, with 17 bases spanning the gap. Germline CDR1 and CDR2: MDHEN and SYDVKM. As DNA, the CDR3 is TGTGCCAGCAGTTCCCTACAGGGCTCGGGGTCTGGGGCCAACGTCCTGACTTTC. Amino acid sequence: CASSSLQGSGSGANVLTF.

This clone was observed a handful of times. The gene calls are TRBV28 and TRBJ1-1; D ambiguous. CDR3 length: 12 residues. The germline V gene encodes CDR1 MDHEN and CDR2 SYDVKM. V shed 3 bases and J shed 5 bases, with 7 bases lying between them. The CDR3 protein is CASSLVGTEAFF. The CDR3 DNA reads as TGTGCCAGCAGTTTGGTCGGAACTGAAGCTTTCTTT.

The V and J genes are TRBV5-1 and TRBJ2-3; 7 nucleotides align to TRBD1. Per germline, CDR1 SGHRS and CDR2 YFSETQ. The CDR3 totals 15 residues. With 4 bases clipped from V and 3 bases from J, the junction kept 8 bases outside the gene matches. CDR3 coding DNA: TGCGCCAGCAGCCCTAAGACAGGGTTGACAGATACGCAGTATTTT. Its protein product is CASSPKTGLTDTQYF. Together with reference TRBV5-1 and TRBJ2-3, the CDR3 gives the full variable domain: KAGVTQTPRYLIKTRGQQVTLSCSPISGHRSVSWYQQTPGQGLQFLFEYFSETQRNKGNFPGRFSGRQFSNSRSEMNVSTLELGDSALYLCASSPKTGLTDTQYFGPGTRLTVL.

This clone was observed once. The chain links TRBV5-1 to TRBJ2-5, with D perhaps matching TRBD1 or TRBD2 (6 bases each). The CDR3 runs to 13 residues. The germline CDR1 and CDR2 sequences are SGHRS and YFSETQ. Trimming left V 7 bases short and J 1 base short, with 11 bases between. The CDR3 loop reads CASRTGAQETQYF. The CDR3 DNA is TGCGCCAGCCGCACGGGGGCCCAAGAGACCCAGTACTTC.

CDR3 coding DNA: TGTGCCAGCAGCGGGGGACAGGATGAAAAACTGTTTTTT. Amino acids: CASSGGQDEKLFF. The chain joins TRBV5-4 to TRBJ1-4; 8 positions match TRBD1. This CDR3 region has 13 residues. V gave up 4 bases and J gave up 6 bases; unmatched junction bases: 2. Germline CDR1 and CDR2: SGHNT and YYREEE (reference sequence).

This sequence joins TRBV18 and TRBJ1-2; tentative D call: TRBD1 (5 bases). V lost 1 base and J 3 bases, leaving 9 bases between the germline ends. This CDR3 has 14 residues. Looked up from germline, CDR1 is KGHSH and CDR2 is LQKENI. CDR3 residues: CASSPQGLDYGYTF. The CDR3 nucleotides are TGTGCCAGCTCACCACAGGGGCTCGACTATGGCTACACCTTC.

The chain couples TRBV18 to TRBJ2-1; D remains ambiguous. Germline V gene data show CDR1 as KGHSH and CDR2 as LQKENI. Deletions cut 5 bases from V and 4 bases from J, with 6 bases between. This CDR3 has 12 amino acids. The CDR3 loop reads CASSEGYNEQFF. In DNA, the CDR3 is TGTGCCAGCTCAGAAGGGTACAATGAGCAGTTCTTC.

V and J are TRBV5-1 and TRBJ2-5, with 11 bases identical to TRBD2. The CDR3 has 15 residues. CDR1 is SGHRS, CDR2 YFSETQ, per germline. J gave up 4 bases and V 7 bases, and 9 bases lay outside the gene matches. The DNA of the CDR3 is TGCGCCAGCCGGGGGCTAGCGGGAGGAGGAGAGACCCAGTACTTC. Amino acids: CASRGLAGGGETQYF.

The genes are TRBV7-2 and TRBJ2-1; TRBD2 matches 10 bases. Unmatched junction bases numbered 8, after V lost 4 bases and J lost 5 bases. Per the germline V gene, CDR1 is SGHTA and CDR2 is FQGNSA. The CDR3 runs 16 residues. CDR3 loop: CASSSALSGGNNEQFF. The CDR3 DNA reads TGTGCCAGCAGCTCCGCCCTTAGCGGGGGGAACAATGAGCAGTTCTTC.

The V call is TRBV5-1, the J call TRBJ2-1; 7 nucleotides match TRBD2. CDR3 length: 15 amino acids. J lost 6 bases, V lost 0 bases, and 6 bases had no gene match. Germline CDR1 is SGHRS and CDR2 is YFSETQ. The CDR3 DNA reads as TGCGCCAGCAGCTTGGTTCTAGCGGAGCCCAATGAGCAGTTCTTC. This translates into CASSLVLAEPNEQFF.